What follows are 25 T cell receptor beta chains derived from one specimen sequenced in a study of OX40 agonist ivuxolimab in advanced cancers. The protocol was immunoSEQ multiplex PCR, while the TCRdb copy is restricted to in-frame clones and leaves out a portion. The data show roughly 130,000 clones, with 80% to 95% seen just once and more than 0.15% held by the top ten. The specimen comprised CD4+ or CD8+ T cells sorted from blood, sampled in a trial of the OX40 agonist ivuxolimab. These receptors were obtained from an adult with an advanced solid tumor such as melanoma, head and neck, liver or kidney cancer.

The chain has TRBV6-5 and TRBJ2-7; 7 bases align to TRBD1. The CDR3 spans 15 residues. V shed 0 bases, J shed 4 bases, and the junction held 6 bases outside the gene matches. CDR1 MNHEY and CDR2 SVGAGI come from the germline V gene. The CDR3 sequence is CASSYSPTGSYEQYF. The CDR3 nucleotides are TGTGCCAGCAGTTACTCCCCGACAGGGAGTTACGAGCAGTACTTC.

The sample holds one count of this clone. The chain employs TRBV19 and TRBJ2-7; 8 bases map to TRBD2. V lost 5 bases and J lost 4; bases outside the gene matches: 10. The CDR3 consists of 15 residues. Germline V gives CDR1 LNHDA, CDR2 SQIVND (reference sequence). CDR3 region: CASSREGTFRYEQYF. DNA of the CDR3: TGTGCCAGTAGTCGGGAGGGTACATTCAGGTACGAGCAGTACTTC.

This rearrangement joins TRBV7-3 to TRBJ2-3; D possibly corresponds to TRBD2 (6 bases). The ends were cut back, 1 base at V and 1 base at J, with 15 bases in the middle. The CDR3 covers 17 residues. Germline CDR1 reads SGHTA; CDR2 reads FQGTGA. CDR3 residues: CASSLRLTGDRTDTQYF. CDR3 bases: TGTGCCAGCAGCTTAAGGTTAACGGGGGACCGCACAGATACGCAGTATTTT.

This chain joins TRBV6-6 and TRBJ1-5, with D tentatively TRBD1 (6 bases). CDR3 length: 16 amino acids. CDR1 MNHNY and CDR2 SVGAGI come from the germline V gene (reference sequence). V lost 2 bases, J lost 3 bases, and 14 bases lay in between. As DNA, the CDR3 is TGTGCCAGCAGTTACCAACTTGGGACACTCAATCAGCCCCAGCATTTT. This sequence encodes CASSYQLGTLNQPQHF.

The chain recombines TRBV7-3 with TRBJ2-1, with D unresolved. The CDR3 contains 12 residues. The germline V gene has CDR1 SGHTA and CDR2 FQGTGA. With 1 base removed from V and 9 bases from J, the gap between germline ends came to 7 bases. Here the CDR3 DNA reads TGTGCCAGCAGCTTAAGTGGATTTGAGCAGTTCTTC. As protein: CASSLSGFEQFF.

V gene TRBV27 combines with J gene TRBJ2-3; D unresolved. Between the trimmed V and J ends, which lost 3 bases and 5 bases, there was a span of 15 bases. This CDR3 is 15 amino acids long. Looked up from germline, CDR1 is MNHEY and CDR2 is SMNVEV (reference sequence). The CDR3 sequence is CASSLGRPPRDTQYF. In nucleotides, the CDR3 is TGTGCCAGCAGTTTGGGCAGGCCCCCACGAGATACGCAGTATTTT.

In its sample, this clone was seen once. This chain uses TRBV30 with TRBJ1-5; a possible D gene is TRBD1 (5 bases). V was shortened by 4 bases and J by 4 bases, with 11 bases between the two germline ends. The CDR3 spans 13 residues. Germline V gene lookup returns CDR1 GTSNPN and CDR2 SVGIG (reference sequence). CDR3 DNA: TGTGCCTGGAAAGACAGATCGAATCAGCCCCAGCATTTT. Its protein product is CAWKDRSNQPQHF.

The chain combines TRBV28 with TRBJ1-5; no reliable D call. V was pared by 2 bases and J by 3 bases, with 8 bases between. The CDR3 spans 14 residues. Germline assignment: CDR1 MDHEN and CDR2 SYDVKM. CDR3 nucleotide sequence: TGTGCCAGCAGTTTAGAGGGCATCAATCAGCCCCAGCATTTT. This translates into CASSLEGINQPQHF.

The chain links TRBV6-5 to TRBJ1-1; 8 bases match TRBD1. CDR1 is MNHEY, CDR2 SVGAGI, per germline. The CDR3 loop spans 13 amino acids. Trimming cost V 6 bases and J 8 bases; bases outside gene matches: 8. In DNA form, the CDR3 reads TGTGCCAGCAGCCGGCTTGGACAGGGAGAAGCTTTCTTT. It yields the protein CASSRLGQGEAFF.

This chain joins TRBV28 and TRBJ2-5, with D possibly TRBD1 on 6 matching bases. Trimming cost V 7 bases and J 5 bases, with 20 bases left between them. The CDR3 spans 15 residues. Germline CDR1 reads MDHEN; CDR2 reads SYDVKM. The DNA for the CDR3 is TGTGCCAGCATCCCTTCAGGGGTGACATTGGAGACCCAGTACTTC. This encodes CASIPSGVTLETQYF. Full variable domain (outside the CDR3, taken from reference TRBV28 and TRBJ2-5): DVKVTQSSRYLVKRTGEKVFLECVQDMDHENMFWYRQDPGLGLRLIYFSYDVKMKEKGDIPEGYSVSREKKERFSLILESASTNQTSMYLCASIPSGVTLETQYFGPGTRLLVL.

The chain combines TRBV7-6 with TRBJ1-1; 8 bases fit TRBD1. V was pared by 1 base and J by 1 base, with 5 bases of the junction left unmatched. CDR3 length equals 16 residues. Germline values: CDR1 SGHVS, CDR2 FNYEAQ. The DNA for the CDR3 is TGTGCCAGCAGCTTAGTATCAGGGGGCAGGAACACTGAAGCTTTCTTT. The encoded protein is CASSLVSGGRNTEAFF. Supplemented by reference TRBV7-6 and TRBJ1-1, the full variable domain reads GAGVSQSPRYKVTKRGQDVALRCDPISGHVSLYWYRQALGQGPEFLTYFNYEAQQDKSGLPNDRFSAERPEGSISTLTIQRTEQRDSAMYRCASSLVSGGRNTEAFFGQGTRLTVV.

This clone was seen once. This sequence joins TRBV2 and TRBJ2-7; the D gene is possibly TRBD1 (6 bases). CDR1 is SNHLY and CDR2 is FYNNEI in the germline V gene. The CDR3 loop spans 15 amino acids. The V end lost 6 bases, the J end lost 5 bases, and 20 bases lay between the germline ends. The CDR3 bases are TGTGCCAGCAGGGGGGACATGACAGGTAGGGACGAGCAGTACTTC. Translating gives CASRGDMTGRDEQYF. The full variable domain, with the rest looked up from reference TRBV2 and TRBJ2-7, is EPEVTQTPSHQVTQMGQEVILRCVPISNHLYFYWYRQILGQKVEFLVSFYNNEISEKSEIFDDQFSVERPDGSNFTLKIRSTKLEDSAMYFCASRGDMTGRDEQYFGPGTRLTVT.

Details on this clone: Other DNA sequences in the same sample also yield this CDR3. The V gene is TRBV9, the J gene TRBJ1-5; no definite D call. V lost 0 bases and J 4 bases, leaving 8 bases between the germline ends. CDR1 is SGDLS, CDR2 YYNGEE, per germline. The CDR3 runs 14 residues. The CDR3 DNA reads TGTGCCAGCAGCGTAGGGGTAGGGAATCAGCCCCAGCATTTT. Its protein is CASSVGVGNQPQHF.

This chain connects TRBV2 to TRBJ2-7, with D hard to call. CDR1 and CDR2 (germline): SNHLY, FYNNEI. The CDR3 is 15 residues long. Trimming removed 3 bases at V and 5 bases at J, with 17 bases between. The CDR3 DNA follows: TGTGCCAGCAGTGAGATGTACAGCTCCTCGGACGAGCAGTACTTC. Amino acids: CASSEMYSSSDEQYF.

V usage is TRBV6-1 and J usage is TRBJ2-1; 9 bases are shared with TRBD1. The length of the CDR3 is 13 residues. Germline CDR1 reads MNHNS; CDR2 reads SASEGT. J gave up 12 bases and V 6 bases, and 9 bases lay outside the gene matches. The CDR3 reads CASRSGTGPRQFF. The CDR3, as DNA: TGTGCCAGCAGATCCGGGACAGGGCCTAGGCAGTTCTTC.

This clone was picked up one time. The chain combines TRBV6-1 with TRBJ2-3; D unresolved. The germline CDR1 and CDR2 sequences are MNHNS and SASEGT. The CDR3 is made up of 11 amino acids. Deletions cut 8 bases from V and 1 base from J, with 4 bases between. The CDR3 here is CASGRTDTQYF. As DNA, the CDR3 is TGTGCCAGCGGTCGCACAGATACGCAGTATTTT.

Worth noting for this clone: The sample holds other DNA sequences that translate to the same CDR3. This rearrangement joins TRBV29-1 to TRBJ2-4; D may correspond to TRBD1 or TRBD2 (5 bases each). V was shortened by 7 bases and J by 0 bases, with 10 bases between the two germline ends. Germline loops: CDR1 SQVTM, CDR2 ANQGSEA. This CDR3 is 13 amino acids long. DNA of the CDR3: TGCAGCGGGGGGAGATTAGCCAAAAACATTCAGTACTTC. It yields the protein CSGGRLAKNIQYF.

CDR3 amino acids: CASSSSGRGSTDTQYF. CDR3 coding DNA: TGTGCCAGCAGCTCTAGCGGGAGAGGGAGCACAGATACGCAGTATTTT. This chain connects TRBV7-3 to TRBJ2-3; 10 bases line up with TRBD2. The germline V gene encodes CDR1 SGHTA and CDR2 FQGTGA. This CDR3 contains 16 residues. V was pared by 4 bases and J by 0 bases, with 4 bases of the junction left unmatched.

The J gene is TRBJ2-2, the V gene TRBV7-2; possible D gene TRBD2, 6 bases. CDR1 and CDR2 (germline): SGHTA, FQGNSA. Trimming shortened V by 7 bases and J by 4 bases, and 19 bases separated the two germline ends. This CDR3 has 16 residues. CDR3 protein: CASKRERVLFTGELFF. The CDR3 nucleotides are TGTGCCAGCAAAAGGGAGCGGGTATTGTTCACCGGGGAGCTGTTTTTT.

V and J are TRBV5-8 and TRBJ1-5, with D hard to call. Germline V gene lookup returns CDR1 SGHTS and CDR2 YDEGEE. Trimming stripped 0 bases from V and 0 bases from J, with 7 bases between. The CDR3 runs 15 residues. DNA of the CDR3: TGTGCCAGCAGCTTGGGGCTGAGTAGCAATCAGCCCCAGCATTTT. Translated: CASSLGLSSNQPQHF.

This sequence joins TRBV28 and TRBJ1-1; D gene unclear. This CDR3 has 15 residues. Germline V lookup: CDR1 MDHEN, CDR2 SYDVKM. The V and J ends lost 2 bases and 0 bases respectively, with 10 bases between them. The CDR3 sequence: CASSLRTSMNTEAFF. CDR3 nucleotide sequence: TGTGCCAGCAGTTTAAGGACCTCCATGAACACTGAAGCTTTCTTT.

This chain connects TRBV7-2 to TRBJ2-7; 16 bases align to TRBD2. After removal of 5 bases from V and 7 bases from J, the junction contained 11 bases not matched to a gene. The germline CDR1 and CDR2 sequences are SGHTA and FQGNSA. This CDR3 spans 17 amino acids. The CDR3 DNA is TGTGCCAGCAGCCCAACTGGGACTAGCGGGAGGGCTCTTGAGCAGTACTTC. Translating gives CASSPTGTSGRALEQYF.

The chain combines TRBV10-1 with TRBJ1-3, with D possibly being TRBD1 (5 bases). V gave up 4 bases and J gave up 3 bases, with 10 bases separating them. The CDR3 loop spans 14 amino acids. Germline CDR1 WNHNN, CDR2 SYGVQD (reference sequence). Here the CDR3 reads CASSAGTIGNTIYF. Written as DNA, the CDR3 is TGCGCCAGCAGTGCCGGGACGATTGGAAACACCATATATTTT.

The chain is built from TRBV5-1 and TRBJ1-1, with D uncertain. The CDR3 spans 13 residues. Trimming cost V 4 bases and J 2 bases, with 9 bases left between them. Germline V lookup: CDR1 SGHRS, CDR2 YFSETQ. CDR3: CASSPGPNTEAFF. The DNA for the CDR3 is TGCGCCAGCAGCCCCGGACCCAACACTGAAGCTTTCTTT.

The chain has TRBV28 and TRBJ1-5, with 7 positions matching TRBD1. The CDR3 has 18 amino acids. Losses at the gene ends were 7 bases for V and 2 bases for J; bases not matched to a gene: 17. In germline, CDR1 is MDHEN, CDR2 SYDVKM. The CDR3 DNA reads TGTGCCAGCATCACGAACGGCAGGGGGAATCTTGGCAATCAGCCCCAGCATTTT. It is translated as CASITNGRGNLGNQPQHF.